The subject of this entry is one T cell receptor (beta chain). Antigen unknown. This CDR3 has 13 amino acids. From germline, CDR1 is SQVTM and CDR2 ANQGSEA. After removal of 5 bases from V and 3 bases from J, the junction contained 5 bases not matched to a gene. PCR primers comprised 60 Vbeta and 13 Jbeta primers. Per the original data handling: Unique TCR beta chains totaled some 81 million in a later count, with some 10 million of them shared. The table came from immunoSEQ multiplex PCR; TCRdb's copy has only in-frame clones and leaves some out. Clonal size and the V and J genes are those of that table, whereas D and trimming came from the DNA. The repertoire holds approximately 170,000 clones, with 62% as singletons. The record originates from a study of cytomegalovirus exposure and HLA in healthy donors. Findings and caveats of the study: The authors judged a highly shared variant cluster likely a sequencing artifact. Later work associated roughly 15,000 TCR beta sequences with HLA alleles at 0.05 false discovery rate.

This TCR was recovered from a man aged 35 to 55 in good health and CMV-seronegative. The chain has TRBV29-1 and TRBJ1-2; 8 bases agree with TRBD1. The sequencing input was PBMCs. The CDR3 DNA reads TGCAGCGTTTCTGCAGGGGGCGACTATGGCTACACCTTC. Translation gives CSVSAGGDYGYTF.